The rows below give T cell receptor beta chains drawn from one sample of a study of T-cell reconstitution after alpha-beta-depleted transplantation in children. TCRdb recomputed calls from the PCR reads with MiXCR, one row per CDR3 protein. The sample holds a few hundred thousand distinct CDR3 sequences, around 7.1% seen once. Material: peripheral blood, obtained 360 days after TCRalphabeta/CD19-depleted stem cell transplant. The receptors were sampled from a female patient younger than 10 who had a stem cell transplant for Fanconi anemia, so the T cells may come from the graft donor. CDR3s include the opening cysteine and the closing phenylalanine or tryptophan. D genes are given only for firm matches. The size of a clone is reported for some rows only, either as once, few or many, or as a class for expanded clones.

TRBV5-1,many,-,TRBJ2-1,TGCGCCAGCAGCTTCCCCCCTACTAGCTACGGCAATGAGCAGTTCTTC,CASSFPPTSYGNEQFF
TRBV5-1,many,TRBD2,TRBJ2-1,TGCGCCAGCAGCCTCCTAGCGGGAGGGGGAACCTACAATGAGCAGTTCTTC,CASSLLAGGGTYNEQFF
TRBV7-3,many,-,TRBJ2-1,TGTGCCAGCAGCTTAACTTTTAGCTCCTACAATGAGCAGTTCTTC,CASSLTFSSYNEQFF
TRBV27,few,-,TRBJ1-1,TGTGCCAGCAGTTCATCGGCGGGGGAAGTGAACACTGAAGCTTTCTTT,CASSSSAGEVNTEAFF
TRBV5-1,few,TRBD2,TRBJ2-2,TGCGCCAGCAGCCGAGGAGCGGGAGGGTGGGAGCTGTTTTTT,CASSRGAGGWELFF
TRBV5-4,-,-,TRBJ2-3,TGTGCCAGCAGCTCCCGGACAGCTACAGATACGCAGTATTTT,CASSSRTATDTQYF
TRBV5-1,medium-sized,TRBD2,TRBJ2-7,TGCGCCAGCAGCTTCCGACTAGCGGGGGGGCACGAGCAGTACTTC,CASSFRLAGGHEQYF
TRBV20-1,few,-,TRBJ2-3,TGCAGTGCTGGACCCACAGATACGCAGTATTTT,CSAGPTDTQYF
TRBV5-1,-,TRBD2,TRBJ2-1,TGCGCCAGCAGCTCGGGACTAGCGGGAGGGCCCAGTGGCTACAATGAGCAGTTCTTC,CASSSGLAGGPSGYNEQFF
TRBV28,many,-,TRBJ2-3,TGTGCCAGCAGTTTCCCCGCCGGCACAGATACGCAGTATTTT,CASSFPAGTDTQYF
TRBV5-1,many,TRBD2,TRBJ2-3,TGCGCCAGCAGCTACACGCGGGGGGCTAGGACAGATACGCAGTATTTT,CASSYTRGARTDTQYF
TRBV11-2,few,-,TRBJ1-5,TGTGCCAGCAGCTTAGAAGAGGCACGGAATCAGCCCCAGCATTTT,CASSLEEARNQPQHF
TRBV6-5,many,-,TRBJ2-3,TGTGCCAGCAGGTACACAGATACGCAGTATTTT,CASRYTDTQYF
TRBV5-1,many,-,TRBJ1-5,TGCGCCAGCAGCTGGGACGGGAGCAATCAGCCCCAGCATTTT,CASSWDGSNQPQHF
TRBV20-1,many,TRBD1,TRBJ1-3,TGCAGTGCTAGTCAGGAGGGGGCGCTTGGAAACACCATATATTTT,CSASQEGALGNTIYF
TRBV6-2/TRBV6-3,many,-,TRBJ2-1,TGTGCCAGTTTCCCCGGGACATTCTCCTACAATGAGCAGTTCTTC,CASFPGTFSYNEQFF
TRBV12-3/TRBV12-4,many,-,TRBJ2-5,TGTGCCAGCAGTTCGGGACACCACCAAGAGACCCAGTACTTC,CASSSGHHQETQYF
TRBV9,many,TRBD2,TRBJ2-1,TGTGCCAGCAGCGTTAACCCGGGACTAGTTCCCAATGAGCAGTTCTTC,CASSVNPGLVPNEQFF
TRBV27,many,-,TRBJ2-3,TGTGCCAGCAGTTTATGGCAGGGCGCCACAGATACGCAGTATTTT,CASSLWQGATDTQYF
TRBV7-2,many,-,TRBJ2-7,TGTGCCAGCAGCCACCACTACGAGCAGTACTTC,CASSHHYEQYF
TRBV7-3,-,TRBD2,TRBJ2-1,TGTGCCAGCAGCAGAAGCTCTAGCGGGGGTAACAATGAGCAGTTCTTC,CASSRSSSGGNNEQFF
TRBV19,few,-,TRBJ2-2,TGTGCCAGTCAAAGGGGGAACACCGGGGAGCTGTTTTTT,CASQRGNTGELFF
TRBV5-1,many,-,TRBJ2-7,TGCGCCAGCAGCTTGGAAGGCCGTGGTACCTACGAGCAGTACTTC,CASSLEGRGTYEQYF
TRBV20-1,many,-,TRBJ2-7,TGCAGTGCTAGAGCCGAGGGACTTCGCTACGAGCAGTACTTC,CSARAEGLRYEQYF
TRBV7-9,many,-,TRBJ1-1,TGTGCCAGCAGCTTAAACAGCCACACTGAAGCTTTCTTT,CASSLNSHTEAFF
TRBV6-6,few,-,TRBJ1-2,TGTGCCAGCAGTTATGACCCGACCTATGGCTACACCTTC,CASSYDPTYGYTF
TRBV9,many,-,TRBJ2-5,TGTGCCAGCAGCCCCTTTGGAGAGACCCAGTACTTC,CASSPFGETQYF
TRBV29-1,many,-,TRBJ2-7,TGCAGCGTCGGACAGTCCTCCTACGAGCAGTACTTC,CSVGQSSYEQYF
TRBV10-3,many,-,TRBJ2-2,TGTGCCATCAGTTCCGGGGAGCTGTTTTTT,CAISSGELFF
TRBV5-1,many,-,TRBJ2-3,TGCGCCAGCAGCTTCCGGGCGGAAGATACGCAGTATTTT,CASSFRAEDTQYF
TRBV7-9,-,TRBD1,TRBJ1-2,TGTGCCAGCAGCTTAGGCTGGGACAGGGCTAACTATGGCTACACCTTC,CASSLGWDRANYGYTF
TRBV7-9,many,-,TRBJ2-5,TGTGCCAGCAGCTTAAGGCAGCGAGGGGAGACCCAGTACTTC,CASSLRQRGETQYF
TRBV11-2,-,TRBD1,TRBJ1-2,TGTGCCAGCAATCCTAACAGGGGGCGCTATGGCTACACCTTC,CASNPNRGRYGYTF
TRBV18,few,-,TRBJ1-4,TGTGCCAGCTCACCATTGAACAACGTCAATGAAAAACTGTTTTTT,CASSPLNNVNEKLFF
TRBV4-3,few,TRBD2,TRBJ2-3,TGCGCCAGCAGCCAAGATCGGGCGGCTAGCGGGGGCTCGGGGACGCAGTATTTT,CASSQDRAASGGSGTQYF
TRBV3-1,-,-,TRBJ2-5,TGTGCCAGCAGCATCCTCCGGAGGCTACAAGAGACCCAGTACTTC,CASSILRRLQETQYF
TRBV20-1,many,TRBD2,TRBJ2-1,TGCAGTGCTAGCCACCGACTAGCGGGGGTTAATGAGCAGTTCTTC,CSASHRLAGVNEQFF
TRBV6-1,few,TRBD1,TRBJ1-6,TGTGCCAGCAGTGAGGACAGGGCGGCCTATAATTCACCCCTCCACTTT,CASSEDRAAYNSPLHF
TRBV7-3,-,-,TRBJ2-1,TGTGCCAGCAGCACCCTACAGGGCAATGAGCAGTTCTTC,CASSTLQGNEQFF
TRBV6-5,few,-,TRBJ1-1,TGTGCCAGCAGTTACTCGAGGAGCACTGAAGCTTTCTTT,CASSYSRSTEAFF
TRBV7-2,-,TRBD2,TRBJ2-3,TGTGCCAGCAGCTTAGAACTAGCGGTCACAGATACGCAGTATTTT,CASSLELAVTDTQYF
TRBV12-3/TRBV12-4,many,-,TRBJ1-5,TGTGCCAGCAGTTTAGTGCAGGGAACGGGTCAGCCCCAGCATTTT,CASSLVQGTGQPQHF
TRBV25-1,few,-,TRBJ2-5,TGTGCCAGCAGTGTCTCAGAGACCCAGTACTTC,CASSVSETQYF
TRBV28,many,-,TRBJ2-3,TGTGCCAGCAGTTCCCAAGCATTCACAGATACGCAGTATTTT,CASSSQAFTDTQYF
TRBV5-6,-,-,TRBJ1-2,TGTGCCAGCAGGAAACCCTCCGGGACCCCGGGCGGCTACACCTTC,CASRKPSGTPGGYTF
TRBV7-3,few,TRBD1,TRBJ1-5,TGTGCCAGCAGCCTCTCATACAGGGGCTACAATCAGCCCCAGCATTTT,CASSLSYRGYNQPQHF
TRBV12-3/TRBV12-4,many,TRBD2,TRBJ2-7,TGTGCCAGCAGTTTCGGGGGGGAAGCCGAGCAGTACTTC,CASSFGGEAEQYF
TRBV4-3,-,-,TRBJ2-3,TGCGCCAGCAGCCAAGGAAGGACTTACCCCACAGATACGCAGTATTTT,CASSQGRTYPTDTQYF
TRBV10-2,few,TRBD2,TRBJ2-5,TGCGCCAGCAGTGGTCCGGCTACTAGCGGGAGGGTACGTGGACAAGAGACCCAGTACTTC,CASSGPATSGRVRGQETQYF
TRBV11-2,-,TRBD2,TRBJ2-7,TGTGCCAGCAGCTTAGACCTAGCGGGGCCCCACGAGCAGTACTTC,CASSLDLAGPHEQYF
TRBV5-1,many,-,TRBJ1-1,TGCGCCAGCAGCTTCCTAACAGGGATGAACACTGAAGCTTTCTTT,CASSFLTGMNTEAFF
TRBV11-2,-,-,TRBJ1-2,TGTGCCAGCAGCTCGACAGCGACTGGGTATGGCTACACCTTC,CASSSTATGYGYTF